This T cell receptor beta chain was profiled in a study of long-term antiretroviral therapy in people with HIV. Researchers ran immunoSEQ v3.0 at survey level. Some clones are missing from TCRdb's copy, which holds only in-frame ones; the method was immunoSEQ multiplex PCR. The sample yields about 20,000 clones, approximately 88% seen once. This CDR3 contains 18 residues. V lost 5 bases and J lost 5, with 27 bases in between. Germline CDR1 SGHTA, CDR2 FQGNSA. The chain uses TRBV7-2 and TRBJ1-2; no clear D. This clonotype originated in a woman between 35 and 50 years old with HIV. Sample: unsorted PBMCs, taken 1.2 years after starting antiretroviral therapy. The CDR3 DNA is TGTGCCAGCAGCCCACCTTCTTTCAGGCTCCCGCTGGAGTATGGCTACACCTTC. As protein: CASSPPSFRLPLEYGYTF. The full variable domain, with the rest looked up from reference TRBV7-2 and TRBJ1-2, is GAGVSQSPSNKVTEKGKDVELRCDPISGHTALYWYRQSLGQGLEFLIYFQGNSAPDKSGLPSDRFSAERTGGSVSTLTIQRTQQEDSAVYLCASSPPSFRLPLEYGYTFGSGTRLTVV.